Presented here are 29 T cell receptor beta chains from one specimen sequenced in a study of shared clonotypes between healthy human individuals. Data came from immunoSEQ multiplex PCR; TCRdb stores just in-frame clones and leaves some out. The repertoire has some 2,100,000 clones, around 95% of them found once; the top ten carry about 0.13%. Sequenced input: naive CD4+ T cells sorted from blood. Subset reported: CD45RA+ positively selected. The receptors here all came from a man between 18 and 29 years old in good health.

CDR3: CASSYQGLPMETQYF. The DNA of the CDR3 is TGTGCCAGCAGTTACCAAGGACTACCTATGGAGACCCAGTACTTC. This sequence joins TRBV6-6 and TRBJ2-5; D is possibly TRBD2 (6 bases). Germline V CDR1 and CDR2: MNHNY, SVGAGI (reference sequence). CDR3 length: 15 amino acids. Trimming removed 2 bases from V and 5 bases from J, with 15 bases in between.

The rearrangement links TRBV28 to TRBJ2-7; weak D call: TRBD2 (5 bases). The CDR3 consists of 13 residues. Trimming took 1 base from V and 12 from J, leaving 16 bases between them. Germline V gene data show CDR1 as MDHEN and CDR2 as SYDVKM. Here the CDR3 reads CASSLLAGLVLYF. CDR3 bases: TGTGCCAGCAGTTTATTGGCGGGCTTGGTTTTGTACTTC.

V gene TRBV5-1 combines with J gene TRBJ1-1; TRBD1 might be the D (6 bases). CDR1 is SGHRS, CDR2 YFSETQ, per germline. CDR3 length equals 14 residues. The V end was cut by 0 bases, the J end by 4 bases, with 10 bases between. The CDR3 spells CASSLESGVTEAFF. CDR3 sequence (DNA): TGCGCCAGCAGCTTGGAGTCAGGGGTCACTGAAGCTTTCTTT.

In this sample, this clone turned up once. V and J are TRBV2 and TRBJ2-1, with 7 bases that match TRBD2. With V trimmed by 4 bases and J by 8 bases, 11 bases remained unmatched. CDR1 SNHLY and CDR2 FYNNEI come from the germline V gene. The CDR3 has 15 amino acids. The CDR3 nucleotides read TGTGCCAGCAGTGCGCCTAGCGGACGCGACGATGAGCAGTTCTTC. Translated: CASSAPSGRDDEQFF.

On this clone: This same CDR3 is encoded by further DNA sequences in the sample. This sequence joins TRBV18 and TRBJ1-5, with D possibly matching TRBD1 (6 bases). V was cut by 2 bases and J by 7 bases, with 12 bases left in between. The germline V gene has CDR1 KGHSH and CDR2 LQKENI. The length of the CDR3 is 14 residues. The CDR3 DNA reads as TGTGCCAGCTCACCATTAGGGGGTAGACAGCCCCAGCATTTT. Amino acid sequence: CASSPLGGRQPQHF. Drawing the rest from reference TRBV18 and TRBJ1-5, the complete variable domain is NAGVMQNPRHLVRRRGQEARLRCSPMKGHSHVYWYRQLPEEGLKFMVYLQKENIIDESGMPKERFSAEFPKEGPSILRIQQVVRGDSAAYFCASSPLGGRQPQHFGDGTRLSIL.

The rearrangement joins TRBV10-2 to TRBJ2-7, with 11 bases identical to TRBD1. After removal of 6 bases from V and 2 bases from J, the junction contained 6 bases not matched to a gene. The germline gives CDR1 WSHSY, CDR2 SAAADI. The CDR3 has 15 amino acids. In nucleotides, the CDR3 is TGCGCCAGCAGCGACCGGGGACAGGGGGCCTACGAGCAGTACTTC. It yields the protein CASSDRGQGAYEQYF.

V is TRBV30 and J is TRBJ2-7, with a possible D match to TRBD1 (5 bases). This CDR3 comprises 11 residues. Trimming removed 4 bases at V and 6 bases at J, with 10 bases between. Germline-derived CDR1 and CDR2 are GTSNPN and SVGIG (reference sequence). CDR3 residues: CAWTRQGEQYF. The DNA of the CDR3 is TGTGCCTGGACCCGCCAGGGCGAGCAGTACTTC.

This rearrangement joins TRBV11-2 to TRBJ2-7, with 8 bases lining up with TRBD1. This CDR3 region has 15 residues. The ends lost 7 bases at V and 7 bases at J; junction bases unmatched: 15. The germline CDR1 and CDR2 sequences are SGHAT and FQNNGV. This CDR3 is CASTSQGTGWGEQYF. The DNA of the CDR3 is TGTGCCAGCACCTCCCAGGGGACAGGTTGGGGAGAGCAGTACTTC.

The J gene is TRBJ1-2, the V gene TRBV28; no reliable D call. The V and J ends lost 3 bases and 2 bases respectively, with 10 bases between them. This CDR3 has 14 residues. CDR1 MDHEN and CDR2 SYDVKM come from the germline V gene. CDR3 coding DNA: TGTGCCAGCAGTTTTCTCCAGCACAACTATGGCTACACCTTC. It encodes CASSFLQHNYGYTF.

The genes are TRBV18 and TRBJ1-1; TRBD1 agrees at 9 bases. The CDR3 has 16 amino acids. With V trimmed by 3 bases and J by 1 base, 6 bases remained unmatched. Germline CDR1 is KGHSH and CDR2 is LQKENI. CDR3: CASSPRDRDGNTEAFF. The CDR3 nucleotides are TGTGCCAGCTCACCCCGGGACAGGGATGGGAACACTGAAGCTTTCTTT.

The chain couples TRBV5-6 to TRBJ1-1, with D unresolved. V was shortened by 0 bases and J by 0 bases, with 6 bases between the two germline ends. The germline CDR1 and CDR2 sequences are SGHDT and YYEEEE. The CDR3 length is 14 residues. DNA for the CDR3: TGTGCCAGCAGCTTGGGCACTATGAACACTGAAGCTTTCTTT. It specifies CASSLGTMNTEAFF.

As concerns this clone: Other nucleotide sequences from this sample produce the same CDR3. This chain links TRBV6-5 with TRBJ1-2; no clear D. V lost 3 bases and J 4 bases, leaving 9 bases between the germline ends. CDR3 size: 13 residues. Germline V gene sequence: CDR1 MNHEY, CDR2 SVGAGI. This CDR3 reads CASSYSPVYGYTF. The CDR3 DNA reads TGTGCCAGCAGTTATTCTCCCGTCTATGGCTACACCTTC.

The chain links TRBV29-1 to TRBJ2-7; D may be TRBD1 (6 bases). This CDR3 region has 11 residues. The V gene lost 5 bases and the J gene lost 6 bases, with 11 bases spanning the gap. Germline assignment: CDR1 SQVTM and CDR2 ANQGSEA. The CDR3 sequence: CSVLGASEQYF. CDR3 in DNA: TGCAGCGTTTTGGGGGCGTCCGAGCAGTACTTC.

The CDR3 DNA reads as TGTGCCTGGAGTCCTAATCGACAAGGCACGAACACCGGGGAGCTGTTTTTT. Its translation: CAWSPNRQGTNTGELFF. The chain is built from TRBV30 and TRBJ2-2; D gene unclear. Germline CDR1 GTSNPN, CDR2 SVGIG (reference sequence). The CDR3 contains 17 residues. Between the trimmed V and J ends, which lost 2 bases and 0 bases, there was a span of 16 bases.

The gene calls are TRBV27 and TRBJ2-1; D might be TRBD1 or TRBD2, each matching 5 bases. The CDR3 has 16 amino acids. With 4 bases removed from V and 9 bases from J, the gap between germline ends came to 22 bases. In germline, CDR1 is MNHEY, CDR2 SMNVEV (reference sequence). DNA of the CDR3: TGTGCCAGCAGTTCGGTCGGGGCAGAAACACGGGGTGAGCAGTTCTTC. Amino acids: CASSSVGAETRGEQFF.

The V and J genes are TRBV11-2 and TRBJ2-1; 7 nucleotides match TRBD2. This CDR3 comprises 16 residues. Per germline, CDR1 SGHAT and CDR2 FQNNGV. The V segment lost 6 bases and the J segment 0 bases; nucleotides outside the gene matches: 8. CDR3 loop: CASSRAGGSSYNEQFF. The CDR3 DNA is TGTGCCAGCAGTCGAGCCGGGGGGAGCTCCTACAATGAGCAGTTCTTC.

The chain employs TRBV28 and TRBJ1-5; TRBD1 is a possible D gene (6 bases). The CDR3 has 14 amino acids. Germline V gene data show CDR1 as MDHEN and CDR2 as SYDVKM. Trimming left V 7 bases short and J 5 bases short, with 15 bases between. The CDR3 reads CASNQGGIYQPQHF. The DNA for the CDR3 is TGTGCCAGCAACCAAGGGGGGATTTATCAGCCCCAGCATTTT. The full variable domain, rest sourced from reference TRBV28 and TRBJ1-5, is DVKVTQSSRYLVKRTGEKVFLECVQDMDHENMFWYRQDPGLGLRLIYFSYDVKMKEKGDIPEGYSVSREKKERFSLILESASTNQTSMYLCASNQGGIYQPQHFGDGTRLSIL.

For this clone: Sequence at one end of the junction differs from germline and may be a read error. The chain combines TRBV5-1 with TRBJ1-5; 12 positions match TRBD1. CDR3 length equals 17 residues. Germline V gene lookup returns CDR1 SGHRS and CDR2 YFSETQ. The CDR3 spells CASSPSAGTGGNQPQHF. The CDR3 DNA reads as TGCGCCAGCAGCCCTTCGGCCGGGACAGGGGGCAACCAGCCCCAGCATTTT.

The genes are TRBV7-8 and TRBJ2-7, with TRBD1 as a possible D gene (6 bases). Trimming took off 1 base at V and 2 bases at J, with 12 bases between the two ends. Germline CDR1 and CDR2: SGHVS and FQNEAQ. This CDR3 has 15 amino acids. CDR3 sequence (DNA): TGTGCCAGCAGCTTAGGTGGGGACATGACCTACGAGCAGTACTTC. Amino acids: CASSLGGDMTYEQYF.

The rearrangement uses TRBV4-3 and TRBJ2-7; 12 bases match TRBD2. V shed 1 base and J 7 bases; nucleotides not matched to a gene: 5. The CDR3 is made up of 15 amino acids. Germline CDR1 LGHNA, CDR2 YSLEER. The CDR3 spells CASSQGLAGVEEQYF. DNA for the CDR3: TGCGCCAGCAGCCAAGGACTAGCGGGAGTGGAAGAGCAGTACTTC.

The chain combines TRBV2 with TRBJ2-1; TRBD1 matches at 9 bases. V shed 10 bases and J 3 bases; nucleotides not matched to a gene: 10. The CDR3 consists of 15 residues. The germline V gene encodes CDR1 SNHLY and CDR2 FYNNEI. The CDR3 bases are TGTGCCAACCCAACTAGGACAGGGGACTACAATGAGCAGTTCTTC. It translates to CANPTRTGDYNEQFF.

J is TRBJ1-4 and V is TRBV11-2, with a tentative D call TRBD1 (6 bases). Trimming pared 2 bases from V and 14 bases from J, leaving 9 bases between. The V gene's germline CDR1 is SGHAT and CDR2 FQNNGV. CDR3 length: 11 residues. The DNA for the CDR3 is TGTGCCAGCAGCTTAACAGGGCTTCTGTTTTTT. It encodes CASSLTGLLFF.

The chain employs TRBV6-1 and TRBJ1-2; the D gene is possibly TRBD1 (5 bases). The germline V and J ends were trimmed by 3 bases and 10 bases, with 12 bases remaining between them. CDR3 length: 12 residues. Germline V CDR1 and CDR2: MNHNS, SASEGT. The CDR3 coding sequence is TGTGCCAGCAGTGAGGGGGGACCCGCCTACACCTTC. Translated, it gives CASSEGGPAYTF.

The chain links TRBV10-3 to TRBJ1-4, with D hard to call. Trimming pared 2 bases from V and 2 bases from J, leaving 12 bases between. The CDR3 contains 16 residues. Per the germline V gene, CDR1 is ENHRY and CDR2 is SYGVKD. The CDR3 protein is CAISEVEGATNEKLFF. The CDR3 nucleotides are TGTGCCATCAGTGAGGTAGAGGGCGCGACTAATGAAAAACTGTTTTTT.

This clone was picked up a small number of times. The chain employs TRBV10-3 and TRBJ1-6; 7 bases agree with TRBD1. The CDR3 contains 15 residues. J was trimmed by 8 bases and V by 6 bases; bases with no gene match: 10. Germline CDR1 reads ENHRY; CDR2 reads SYGVKD. The CDR3: CAISALQGMDSPLHF. CDR3 in DNA: TGTGCCATCAGCGCGTTACAGGGGATGGATTCACCCCTCCACTTT.

V and J are TRBV2 and TRBJ1-6; 9 nucleotides align to TRBD1. V shed 5 bases and J 4 bases; nucleotides not matched to a gene: 6. CDR1 and CDR2 from the germline V gene are SNHLY and FYNNEI. The CDR3 spans 16 residues. CDR3 residues: CASSYGQGNYNSPLHF. CDR3 nucleotide sequence: TGTGCCAGCAGTTACGGACAGGGGAATTATAATTCACCCCTCCACTTT.

This clone was seen a single time. The chain joins TRBV5-1 to TRBJ1-6; tentatively, D is TRBD1 (6 bases). This CDR3 has 15 amino acids. V lost 7 bases and J 5 bases, leaving 16 bases between the germline ends. Germline CDR1 reads SGHRS; CDR2 reads YFSETQ. CDR3 region: CASSSQGIDNSPLHF. In nucleotides, the CDR3 is TGCGCCAGCTCATCACAGGGCATCGATAATTCACCCCTCCACTTT. The full variable domain, rest sourced from reference TRBV5-1 and TRBJ1-6, is KAGVTQTPRYLIKTRGQQVTLSCSPISGHRSVSWYQQTPGQGLQFLFEYFSETQRNKGNFPGRFSGRQFSNSRSEMNVSTLELGDSALYLCASSSQGIDNSPLHFGNGTRLTVT.

The chain carries TRBV11-2 and TRBJ2-7; tentative D call: TRBD1 (6 bases). Germline loops: CDR1 SGHAT, CDR2 FQNNGV. The V end was cut by 6 bases, the J end by 0 bases, with 12 bases between. This CDR3 is 14 amino acids long. In DNA form, the CDR3 reads TGTGCCAGCAGTTCGACAGGATTCTCCTACGAGCAGTACTTC. It codes for CASSSTGFSYEQYF. The full variable domain, rest sourced from reference TRBV11-2 and TRBJ2-7, is EAGVAQSPRYKIIEKRQSVAFWCNPISGHATLYWYQQILGQGPKLLIQFQNNGVVDDSQLPKDRFSAERLKGVDSTLKIQPAKLEDSAVYLCASSSTGFSYEQYFGPGTRLTVT.

A remark on this clone: Other nucleotide sequences from this sample produce the same CDR3. The chain carries TRBV7-2 and TRBJ1-1; D not resolved. There are 14 residues in the CDR3. Germline lookup yields CDR1 SGHTA and CDR2 FQGNSA. Trimming removed 5 bases from V and 2 bases from J, with 12 bases in between. The CDR3 nucleotides are TGTGCCAGCAGCCCAAGTGGACTAAACACTGAAGCTTTCTTT. It translates to CASSPSGLNTEAFF. The whole variable domain, remainder taken from reference TRBV7-2 and TRBJ1-1, is GAGVSQSPSNKVTEKGKDVELRCDPISGHTALYWYRQSLGQGLEFLIYFQGNSAPDKSGLPSDRFSAERTGGSVSTLTIQRTQQEDSAVYLCASSPSGLNTEAFFGQGTRLTVV.